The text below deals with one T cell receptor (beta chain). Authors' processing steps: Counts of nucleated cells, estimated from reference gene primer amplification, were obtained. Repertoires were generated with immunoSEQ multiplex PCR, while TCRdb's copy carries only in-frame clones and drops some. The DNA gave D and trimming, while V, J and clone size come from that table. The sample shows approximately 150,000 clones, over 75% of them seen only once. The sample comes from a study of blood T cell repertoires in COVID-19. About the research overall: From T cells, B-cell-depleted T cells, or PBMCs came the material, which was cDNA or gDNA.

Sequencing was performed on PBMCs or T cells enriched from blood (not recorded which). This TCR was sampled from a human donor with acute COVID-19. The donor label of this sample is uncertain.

The CDR3 loop is CASSPKERGDYNEQFF. CDR3 DNA sequence: TGTGCCAGCTCACCGAAGGAGCGGGGGGATTACAATGAGCAGTTCTTC. The V gene is TRBV18, the J gene TRBJ2-1, with 9 bases fitting TRBD2. This CDR3 contains 16 residues. V shed 3 bases, J shed 4 bases, and the junction held 7 bases outside the gene matches. Looked up from germline, CDR1 is KGHSH and CDR2 is LQKENI.